This T cell receptor (beta chain) was sequenced during a study of Graves' ophthalmopathy and Graves' hyperthyroidism (dated by TCRdb to 2017 to 2018). The study in broad terms: Peripheral blood was collected at initial diagnosis, before any treatment. The independent validation cohort included roughly 19 hyperthyroidism patients plus 17 patients who later progressed from hyperthyroidism to ophthalmopathy. The study used signatures of the TCR beta repertoire to tell Graves' ophthalmopathy apart from Graves' hyperthyroidism and to predict which patients would progress to ophthalmopathy. T-cell repertoires of thyroid tissue and blood were compared in a handful of hyperthyroidism patients. In total, around 130 blood samples were TCR-sequenced: approximately 42 ophthalmopathy, some 75 hyperthyroidism and roughly 17 hyperthyroidism-to-ophthalmopathy patients. After sampling, hyperthyroidism patients received methimazole starting at 30 mg daily, and ophthalmopathy patients received high-dose intravenous methylprednisolone. A discovery set of 100 patients (more than 40 ophthalmopathy, about 55 stable hyperthyroidism) was enrolled to explore V-J signatures distinguishing ophthalmopathy from hyperthyroidism.

Patients with ophthalmopathy had moderately to severely active disease, with a Clinical Activity Score of 3 or more, a NOSPECS grade of 4 or more, and a disease duration of less than 3 months. Patients with other autoimmune diseases, uncontrolled infections, pregnancy or lactation were excluded from the study. Clinical symptoms, serum thyroxine, TRAb, thyroid ultrasound and orbital computed tomography were used for diagnosis. Using Ficoll-Paque density gradient centrifugation, PBMCs were isolated from less than 11 ml of fresh peripheral blood. Total RNA was extracted with Trizol reagent and quality-checked on an Agilent 2100 Bioanalyzer. What the authors observed across the whole study: The 13-signature model separated ophthalmopathy from stable hyperthyroidism with approximately 90% sensitivity and approximately 83% specificity in cross-validation, and 80%/75% in the test set. Most of the expanded thyroid clonotypes with a frequency above 0.001 were also detected in blood, and it was suggested that the thyroid immune response may be reflected by blood repertoires. No statistical method was used to set the sample size in advance, and the investigators knew which group each participant was assigned to. In validation, the model predicted ophthalmopathy progression with nearly 71% sensitivity and roughly 72% specificity; roughly 11 predicted patients were CT-confirmed with GO in a median of around 6.5 months.

For repertoire sequencing, the TCR beta CDR3 regions were amplified from RNA transcripts. A first-round RT-PCR used HTBI primers with the Qiagen OneStep RT-PCR kit, followed by a second-round multiplex PCR, size selection and purification. Libraries were sequenced on an Illumina HiSeq2000 using paired-end 100 bp reads. The authors processed their data as follows. SOAPnuke was used to process the reads, removing any read that contained adapters or uncalled bases, had a mean Phred below 15, or lacked an exact match to the constant primer or identifier. High-quality paired reads were merged with COPE v1.2.5. Each unique nucleotide sequence was defined as a clonotype, and clonotypes were aligned to IMGT TRB V, D and J references with MiTCR v1.1. The analysis was limited to V-J combinations with a frequency above 0.0001, which together covered 99.2% of the repertoires. For each V-J combination, a TCR clonal expansion and chaos score was defined as F50 clonal expansion divided by the chaos observed in the TCRdist matrix. Welch's t-statistics and random forest were used to reduce the features to about 12 V-J combinations, which were then used as input to a naive Bayes classifier. Thyroid-blood repertoire similarity was quantified with the Morisita-Horn index. TCRdb handled the public reads itself, with Q25 trimming in fastp and clone calling in MiXCR, and kept productive beta chains. Records with the same CDR3 protein are collapsed into one entry carrying the most frequent genes and DNA. The V and J calls were not made by the authors but by TCRdb's processing. This sample gives 200,000 to 300,000 distinct CDR3 sequences in total; 45% of them show up just once. The leading ten clones occupy about half of the sample.

V is shortened by 0 bases, J by 2 bases, and the region joining them spans 8 bases. The germline V gene sets CDR1 to SQVTM and CDR2 to ANQGSEA. The cysteine opens and the phenylalanine closes a CDR3 of 13 amino acids. Just CDR3 DNA is preserved here, 39 bases in frame from base 1. Of note for this clonotype: Its recognized antigen is unknown. Base quality data are lacking; no much larger clone is found one base away.

The TCR originated in an adult man with Graves' ophthalmopathy. Sequenced: peripheral blood. The chain uses TRBV29-1 and TRBJ2-7, with no reliable assignment of the D segment. The nucleotide sequence reads as follows: TGCAGCGTTGAAGATCCCACGGCCTACGAGCAGTACTTC. This codes for CSVEDPTAYEQYF.